The 20 T cell receptor beta chains below were found in one sample sequenced in a study of T cell responses to AZD1222 COVID-19 vaccine. Clones were read by immunoSEQ multiplex PCR, and TCRdb kept only the in-frame ones, dropping some. Here the sample spans 150,000 to 200,000 clones, 85% to 95% being singletons. Specimen: peripheral blood, collected on day 0 of AZD1222 vaccination. These receptors were obtained from an adult in good health.

This chain connects TRBV6-4 to TRBJ2-6; possible D gene TRBD2, 5 bases. V lost 4 bases to trimming and J lost 0 bases, with 10 bases between them. The CDR3 runs to 16 residues. CDR1 is MRHNA, CDR2 SNTAGT, per germline. The CDR3: CASSGGLISGANVLTF. CDR3 bases: TGTGCCAGCAGTGGCGGGCTGATCTCTGGGGCCAACGTCCTGACTTTC.

The chain employs TRBV27 and TRBJ2-7; TRBD1 aligns across 7 bases. Germline V CDR1 and CDR2: MNHEY, SMNVEV (reference sequence). The CDR3 consists of 16 residues. V shed 5 bases, J shed 0 bases, and the junction held 10 bases outside the gene matches. CDR3 DNA: TGTGCCAGCAGTCCCGACAACAGGGGTTCCTCCTACGAGCAGTACTTC. Its protein product is CASSPDNRGSSYEQYF.

This clone was counted only a few times. The V and J genes are TRBV7-9 and TRBJ2-2; 10 positions match TRBD2. This CDR3 is 17 amino acids long. Germline V gene sequence: CDR1 SEHNR, CDR2 FQNEAQ (reference sequence). The ends lost 0 bases at V and 8 bases at J; junction bases unmatched: 9. The CDR3 DNA is TGTGCCAGCAGCTTAGCGGCTAGCGGGGGTCTCCAGGGGGAGCTGTTTTTT. It specifies CASSLAASGGLQGELFF.

This clone was counted a few times. V and J are TRBV3-1 (or the pseudogene TRBV3-2) and TRBJ2-5; D call uncertain. Germline CDR1 is LGHDT and CDR2 is YNNKEL (reference sequence). Deletions cut 0 bases from V and 7 bases from J, with 0 bases between. This CDR3 is 10 amino acids long. The CDR3 region has the DNA TGTGCCAGCAGCCAAGAGACCCAGTACTTC. This gives the protein CASSQETQYF.

CDR3 in DNA: TGTGCCAGCAGTTTTAGCGAGCAGTTCTTC. It yields the protein CASSFSEQFF. The rearrangement links TRBV12-3 or TRBV12-4 to TRBJ2-1; no firm D call. The CDR3 has 10 residues. Trimming took off 3 bases at V and 10 bases at J, with 4 bases between the two ends.

The chain joins TRBV21-1 to TRBJ2-7. TRBV21-1 is designated a pseudogene. The CDR3 covers 13 residues. CDR3 coding DNA: TGTGCCAGCAGCAAGGTTTGCTCCTACGAGCAGTACTTC. Protein product: CASSKVCSYEQYF.

The chain uses TRBV27 and TRBJ2-6; maybe TRBD2 (6 bases). CDR1 is MNHEY and CDR2 is SMNVEV in the germline V gene (reference sequence). V gave up 3 bases and J gave up 3 bases, with 18 bases separating them. The CDR3 runs 18 residues. CDR3 DNA sequence: TGTGCCAGCAGTTTTTCAAGCCGGGACTTTCTTGGGGCCAACGTCCTGACTTTC. This translates into CASSFSSRDFLGANVLTF.

The CDR3 DNA reads TGTGCCAGTAGTATATTGCATCAGGGAGGTTCACCCCTCCACTTT. Its protein product is CASSILHQGGSPLHF. J is TRBJ1-6 and V is TRBV19; a weak D match, TRBD1 (5 bases). Between the trimmed V and J ends, which lost 2 bases and 9 bases, there was a span of 14 bases. CDR3 length: 15 residues. Germline V gives CDR1 LNHDA, CDR2 SQIVND (reference sequence).

The chain carries TRBV4-1 and TRBJ1-1; no clear D. The germline V gene encodes CDR1 MGHRA and CDR2 YSYEKL. V was cut by 5 bases and J by 5 bases, with 15 bases left in between. The CDR3 runs 14 residues. The CDR3 nucleotides are TGCGCCAGCAGCGGCCCCTTACGAGGGACTGAAGCTTTCTTT. It specifies CASSGPLRGTEAFF.

This clone occurred a few times. The V call is TRBV4-3, the J call TRBJ1-2; D gene ambiguous. Germline V gene lookup returns CDR1 LGHNA and CDR2 YSLEER. The CDR3 is 13 residues long. Trimming stripped 4 bases from V and 4 bases from J, with 10 bases between. DNA of the CDR3: TGCGCCAGCAGCCTCTCTGGCAGCTATGGCTACACCTTC. Protein: CASSLSGSYGYTF.

This sequence joins TRBV5-1 and TRBJ1-1; TRBD1 agrees at 7 bases. J gave up 0 bases and V 5 bases, and 4 bases lay outside the gene matches. The CDR3 is 14 amino acids. The germline CDR1 and CDR2 sequences are SGHRS and YFSETQ. The CDR3, as DNA: TGCGCCAGCAGTACAGGGACAGTGAACACTGAAGCTTTCTTT. This gives the protein CASSTGTVNTEAFF.

The CDR3 spells CASSVARGQGQDNEQFF. Written as DNA, the CDR3 is TGTGCCAGCAGCGTAGCTCGAGGACAGGGGCAGGACAATGAGCAGTTCTTC. The chain links TRBV9 to TRBJ2-1, with TRBD1 matching 9 bases. The CDR3 covers 17 residues. Germline CDR1 reads SGDLS; CDR2 reads YYNGEE. V lost 0 bases to trimming and J lost 5 bases; unmatched junction nucleotides: 9. Combining the CDR3 with reference TRBV9 and TRBJ2-1 gives the whole variable domain DSGVTQTPKHLITATGQRVTLRCSPRSGDLSVYWYQQSLDQGLQFLIQYYNGEERAKGNILERFSAQQFPDLHSELNLSSLELGDSALYFCASSVARGQGQDNEQFFGPGTRLTVL.

The V gene is TRBV25-1, the J gene TRBJ1-2; 8 nucleotides line up with TRBD1. Germline values: CDR1 MGHDK, CDR2 SYGVNS. The CDR3 runs 15 residues. J lost 7 bases, V lost 7 bases, and 14 bases had no gene match. Here the CDR3 DNA reads TGTGCCAGCACCCCTGGGGTGGGCAGGGGGCTTGGCTACACCTTC. Protein: CASTPGVGRGLGYTF.

The chain carries TRBV11-3 and TRBJ1-3, with D possibly matching TRBD1 (6 bases). CDR1 and CDR2 from the germline V gene are SGHNT and YENEEA. V was trimmed by 8 bases and J by 0 bases, leaving 14 bases between them. The CDR3 extends over 15 amino acids. The CDR3 region has the DNA TGTGCCAGCTCAGGTGGGGGCAGCTCTGGAAACACCATATATTTT. Translating gives CASSGGGSSGNTIYF.

This chain uses TRBV6-1 with TRBJ1-2, with D possibly being TRBD1 (6 bases). The length of the CDR3 is 15 residues. Trimming removed 0 bases from V and 6 bases from J, with 14 bases in between. Germline loops: CDR1 MNHNS, CDR2 SASEGT. The CDR3 is CASSEAGRGRDGYTF. In nucleotides, the CDR3 is TGTGCCAGCAGTGAAGCGGGAAGGGGGAGGGATGGCTACACCTTC.

This CDR3 reads CAISVSIRADEQFF. CDR3 nucleotide sequence: TGTGCCATCAGTGTATCGATCAGGGCGGATGAGCAGTTCTTC. The chain links TRBV10-3 to TRBJ2-1; D is possibly TRBD1 (5 bases). The CDR3 runs 14 residues. Trimming shortened V by 4 bases and J by 8 bases, and 15 bases separated the two germline ends. From germline, CDR1 is ENHRY and CDR2 SYGVKD.

This chain uses TRBV5-1 with TRBJ2-5; 8 nucleotides line up with TRBD1. CDR1 and CDR2 from the germline V gene are SGHRS and YFSETQ. The CDR3 is 16 residues long. The V segment lost 4 bases and the J segment 5 bases; nucleotides outside the gene matches: 13. The CDR3 region has the DNA TGCGCCAGCAGCGCGAACCCAGGGGGCTCGGGGGAGACCCAGTACTTC. Translating gives CASSANPGGSGETQYF.

The V call is TRBV6-5, the J call TRBJ2-3; 11 nucleotides match TRBD2. The CDR3 has 15 amino acids. Germline V gene sequence: CDR1 MNHEY, CDR2 SVGAGI. The ends lost 6 bases at V and 0 bases at J; junction bases unmatched: 2. The CDR3 protein is CASRASGRSTDTQYF. CDR3 sequence (DNA): TGTGCCAGCAGGGCTAGCGGGAGGAGCACAGATACGCAGTATTTT.

The V call is TRBV27, the J call TRBJ2-7; a weak D match, TRBD1 (5 bases). Per the germline V gene, CDR1 is MNHEY and CDR2 is SMNVEV (reference sequence). Trimming pared 6 bases from V and 5 bases from J, leaving 17 bases between. This CDR3 contains 14 residues. This CDR3 reads CASSPLTGSHEQYF. For the CDR3, the DNA is TGTGCCAGCAGCCCTCTAACAGGTTCCCACGAGCAGTACTTC.

The chain employs TRBV19 and TRBJ2-7, with 8 positions matching TRBD1. The CDR3 loop spans 16 amino acids. Unmatched junction bases numbered 11, after V lost 4 bases and J lost 3 bases. CDR1 LNHDA and CDR2 SQIVND come from the germline V gene (reference sequence). Here the CDR3 DNA reads TGTGCCAGTAGTACGTTCGGACAGGGTGGGGGCTACGAGCAGTACTTC. Translated, it gives CASSTFGQGGGYEQYF.